Below are 31 T cell receptor beta chains sequenced from a single sample in a study of long-term antiretroviral therapy in people with HIV. Sequencing relied on immunoSEQ assay v3.0, run at survey level. The assay was immunoSEQ multiplex PCR, and TCRdb's table has in-frame clones only and misses some. Of more than 25,000 clones detected, 97% appear once; the ten largest clones hold 1.5% to 2%. Source: unsorted PBMCs, taken 7.6 years after starting antiretroviral therapy. All receptors come from a man aged 30 to 45 with HIV.

The genes are TRBV7-2 and TRBJ2-3; 12 nucleotides align to TRBD2. Germline V gene data show CDR1 as SGHTA and CDR2 as FQGNSA. Trimming at V came to 5 bases and at J to 4 bases, leaving 4 bases not matched to a gene. The CDR3 runs 15 residues. The CDR3 loop is CASSRASGGADTQYF. The CDR3 nucleotides read TGTGCCAGCAGCCGAGCTAGCGGGGGGGCAGATACGCAGTATTTT. Full variable domain (remainder filled in from reference TRBV7-2 and TRBJ2-3): GAGVSQSPSNKVTEKGKDVELRCDPISGHTALYWYRQSLGQGLEFLIYFQGNSAPDKSGLPSDRFSAERTGGSVSTLTIQRTQQEDSAVYLCASSRASGGADTQYFGPGTRLTVL.

The rearrangement links TRBV9 to TRBJ2-2; 7 bases map to TRBD1. Losses at the gene ends were 0 bases for V and 0 bases for J; bases not matched to a gene: 2. Germline-derived CDR1 and CDR2 are SGDLS and YYNGEE. The CDR3 runs 16 residues. CDR3 in amino acids: CASSVGGQANTGELFF. CDR3 DNA sequence: TGTGCCAGCAGCGTAGGCGGACAGGCGAACACCGGGGAGCTGTTTTTT. Variable domain in full (rest from reference TRBV9 and TRBJ2-2): DSGVTQTPKHLITATGQRVTLRCSPRSGDLSVYWYQQSLDQGLQFLIQYYNGEERAKGNILERFSAQQFPDLHSELNLSSLELGDSALYFCASSVGGQANTGELFFGEGSRLTVL.

The rearrangement links TRBV7-2 to TRBJ2-3; 7 nucleotides align to TRBD2. Germline V gene data show CDR1 as SGHTA and CDR2 as FQGNSA. This CDR3 has 15 residues. The trim removed 1 base at V and 2 bases at J, leaving 3 bases unmatched. Here the CDR3 DNA reads TGTGCCAGCAGCTTAGGTAGCGGGCACACAGATACGCAGTATTTT. Translation gives CASSLGSGHTDTQYF.

The rearrangement links TRBV7-6 to TRBJ1-1; no reliable D call. The CDR3 has 13 residues. Germline V lookup: CDR1 SGHVS, CDR2 FNYEAQ. The V end lost 7 bases, the J end lost 0 bases, and 9 bases lay between the germline ends. The CDR3 DNA sequence: TGTGCCAGCACCCTGGGGTTGAACACTGAAGCTTTCTTT. This translates into CASTLGLNTEAFF. The variable domain in full, completed from reference TRBV7-6 and TRBJ1-1, reads GAGVSQSPRYKVTKRGQDVALRCDPISGHVSLYWYRQALGQGPEFLTYFNYEAQQDKSGLPNDRFSAERPEGSISTLTIQRTEQRDSAMYRCASTLGLNTEAFFGQGTRLTVV.

The chain couples TRBV7-2 to TRBJ2-7, with D possibly TRBD1 on 5 matching bases. This CDR3 has 15 residues. Germline V CDR1 and CDR2: SGHTA, FQGNSA. V lost 6 bases to trimming and J lost 0 bases, with 15 bases between them. The CDR3 DNA reads as TGTGCCAGCAGTCCCAGGGTCCCTGGCTCCTACGAGCAGTACTTC. Amino acids: CASSPRVPGSYEQYF.

V gene TRBV19 combines with J gene TRBJ1-2, with D unresolved. The CDR3 has 14 residues. The V gene lost 0 bases and the J gene lost 6 bases, with 11 bases spanning the gap. Germline V gene data show CDR1 as LNHDA and CDR2 as SQIVND (reference sequence). CDR3 DNA: TGTGCCAGTAGTATAGATCGATGGGCTCATGGCTACACCTTC. This sequence encodes CASSIDRWAHGYTF.

V and J are TRBV10-3 and TRBJ2-5, with D possibly matching TRBD1 (5 bases). CDR1 and CDR2 from the germline V gene are ENHRY and SYGVKD. V gave up 0 bases and J gave up 5 bases, with 10 bases separating them. This CDR3 is built from 14 residues. Written as DNA, the CDR3 is TGTGCCATCAGTGAGTCCGGGCAGGGCGAGACCCAGTACTTC. Protein product: CAISESGQGETQYF.

The V call is TRBV5-1, the J call TRBJ1-1; D is unclear. Trimming took off 5 bases at V and 0 bases at J, with 8 bases between the two ends. Per germline, CDR1 SGHRS and CDR2 YFSETQ. This CDR3 has 13 residues. As DNA, the CDR3 is TGCGCCAGCAGGGAATGGGTGAACACTGAAGCTTTCTTT. This gives the protein CASREWVNTEAFF.

The chain uses TRBV18 and TRBJ2-2; 13 nucleotides line up with TRBD2. Per the germline V gene, CDR1 is KGHSH and CDR2 is LQKENI. V was pared by 3 bases and J by 5 bases, with 6 bases of the junction left unmatched. There are 17 residues in the CDR3. DNA for the CDR3: TGTGCCAGCTCACCCCCGGGACTAGCGGGACAAACCGGGGAGCTGTTTTTT. Its protein is CASSPPGLAGQTGELFF.

The V gene is TRBV9, the J gene TRBJ2-3, with 8 bases that match TRBD1. J lost 6 bases, V lost 2 bases, and 5 bases had no gene match. This CDR3 contains 14 residues. CDR1 is SGDLS and CDR2 is YYNGEE in the germline V gene. This chain's CDR3 is CASSVTGGRDTQYF. The CDR3 region has the DNA TGTGCCAGCAGCGTCACAGGGGGACGGGATACGCAGTATTTT.

The chain employs TRBV4-3 and TRBJ2-1; D may correspond to TRBD1 or TRBD2 (5 bases each). Trimming shortened V by 0 bases and J by 8 bases, and 17 bases separated the two germline ends. The CDR3 spans 16 residues. The germline gives CDR1 LGHNA, CDR2 YSLEER. The DNA for the CDR3 is TGCGCCAGCAGCCAAGATGGCCGGGGCCCCCAGGATGAGCAGTTCTTC. Protein product: CASSQDGRGPQDEQFF.

J is TRBJ1-3 and V is TRBV7-9; D not certain. The germline V gene has CDR1 SEHNR and CDR2 FQNEAQ (reference sequence). Trimming removed 3 bases from V and 1 base from J, with 7 bases in between. The CDR3 totals 14 residues. In DNA form, the CDR3 reads TGTGCCAGCAGCTTCGGGTTATCTGGAAACACCATATATTTT. Amino acid sequence: CASSFGLSGNTIYF.

V is TRBV9 and J is TRBJ1-5; tentatively, D is TRBD1 (5 bases). V was trimmed by 0 bases and J by 5 bases, leaving 9 bases between them. The CDR3 totals 14 residues. The germline CDR1 and CDR2 sequences are SGDLS and YYNGEE. The CDR3 region is CASSVGQIDQPQHF. In DNA form, the CDR3 reads TGTGCCAGCAGCGTAGGACAGATTGATCAGCCCCAGCATTTT. The entire variable domain, with the rest obtained from reference TRBV9 and TRBJ1-5, is as follows: DSGVTQTPKHLITATGQRVTLRCSPRSGDLSVYWYQQSLDQGLQFLIQYYNGEERAKGNILERFSAQQFPDLHSELNLSSLELGDSALYFCASSVGQIDQPQHFGDGTRLSIL.

The CDR3 spells CASSSALAGGGKEPYEQYF. The DNA of the CDR3 is TGCGCCAGCAGCTCGGCCCTAGCGGGAGGCGGGAAAGAACCTTACGAGCAGTACTTC. The chain carries TRBV4-3 and TRBJ2-7; TRBD2 aligns across 11 bases. Trimming cost V 5 bases and J 4 bases; bases outside gene matches: 19. The CDR3 has 19 residues. Per germline, CDR1 LGHNA and CDR2 YSLEER.

This chain joins TRBV6-6 and TRBJ2-3; TRBD1 matches 8 bases. Germline CDR1 reads MNHNY; CDR2 reads SVGAGI (reference sequence). The junction had 5 bases not matched to a gene; V was cut back by 2 bases and J by 4 bases. The CDR3 contains 15 residues. CDR3 bases: TGTGCCAGCAGTTACCAGGGGGCCGTCGCAGATACGCAGTATTTT. Protein: CASSYQGAVADTQYF.

This chain uses TRBV5-5 with TRBJ1-1, with 11 bases lining up with TRBD1. The CDR3 sequence is 14 residues long. The V and J ends lost 3 bases and 3 bases, in that order; junction bases with no gene match: 1. The germline gives CDR1 SGHKS, CDR2 YYEKEE (reference sequence). Here the CDR3 reads CASSWTGGYTEAFF. The CDR3 bases are TGTGCCAGCAGCTGGACAGGGGGCTACACTGAAGCTTTCTTT.

For this clone: A junction end diverges from the germline sequence, so it may reflect a read error. The CDR3 nucleotides read TGTGCTAGCAGCTTAGTCGGCACCTACTATGGCTACACCTTC. This sequence encodes CASSLVGTYYGYTF. V and J are TRBV7-7 and TRBJ1-2; D is ambiguous. In germline, CDR1 is SSHAT, CDR2 FNYEAQ (reference sequence). This CDR3 contains 14 residues.

V usage is TRBV4-1 and J usage is TRBJ2-7; D not resolved. Trimming shortened V by 0 bases and J by 4 bases, and 10 bases separated the two germline ends. The CDR3 runs to 14 residues. The germline V gene encodes CDR1 MGHRA and CDR2 YSYEKL. The CDR3 loop reads CASSQDPLGYEQYF. For the CDR3, the DNA is TGCGCCAGCAGCCAAGATCCTTTGGGTTACGAGCAGTACTTC.

The rearrangement uses TRBV25-1 and TRBJ1-4; D call uncertain. V was cut by 5 bases and J by 5 bases, with 12 bases left in between. Per germline, CDR1 MGHDK and CDR2 SYGVNS. The CDR3 is 14 residues long. The DNA for the CDR3 is TGTGCCAGCAGTTGGAACAAAGACAATGAAAAACTGTTTTTT. It yields the protein CASSWNKDNEKLFF.

CDR3 sequence reads: CASSYSQFSLWDYF. The CDR3 coding sequence is TGTGCCAGCAGTTACTCGCAGTTTTCTCTCTGGGATTACTTC. The V gene is TRBV6-6, the J gene TRBJ2-7; D ambiguous. The CDR3 is 14 residues long. The V end was cut by 0 bases, the J end by 13 bases, with 19 bases between. CDR1 is MNHNY and CDR2 is SVGAGI in the germline V gene (reference sequence).

The chain links TRBV7-6 to TRBJ2-7; D remains ambiguous. The CDR3 has 12 residues. The germline V and J ends were trimmed by 5 bases and 4 bases, with 9 bases remaining between them. Germline V gene lookup returns CDR1 SGHVS and CDR2 FNYEAQ. CDR3 sequence: CASSAEGYEQYF. Here the CDR3 DNA reads TGTGCCAGCAGCGCCGAAGGGTACGAGCAGTACTTC.

V gene TRBV19 combines with J gene TRBJ2-1, with D perhaps TRBD2 (5 bases). This CDR3 is built from 14 residues. Germline V gene lookup returns CDR1 LNHDA and CDR2 SQIVND (reference sequence). Trimming removed 5 bases from V and 1 base from J, with 9 bases in between. CDR3 DNA: TGTGCCAGTAGTTCGGCGGGTTCCTACAATGAGCAGTTCTTC. Translated: CASSSAGSYNEQFF.

The rearrangement links TRBV30 to TRBJ2-5; D remains ambiguous. From germline, CDR1 is GTSNPN and CDR2 SVGIG (reference sequence). V dropped 2 bases and J dropped 2 bases, with 6 bases sitting between them. The CDR3 sequence is 12 residues long. The CDR3 DNA reads TGTGCCTGGAGTAATACTCAAGAGACCCAGTACTTC. The encoded protein is CAWSNTQETQYF.

V is TRBV7-9 and J is TRBJ1-1; no reliable D call. CDR3 length: 15 amino acids. Germline V gene sequence: CDR1 SEHNR, CDR2 FQNEAQ (reference sequence). V was cut by 6 bases and J by 1 base, with 15 bases left in between. The CDR3 sequence: CASSFTDTPNTEAFF. The CDR3 nucleotides are TGTGCCAGCAGTTTCACCGACACCCCGAACACTGAAGCTTTCTTT.

The chain uses TRBV7-2 and TRBJ1-1, with no clear D. The CDR3 has 15 residues. Between the trimmed V and J ends, which lost 4 bases and 0 bases, there was a span of 12 bases. Germline assignment: CDR1 SGHTA and CDR2 FQGNSA. The CDR3: CASSYGPPMNTEAFF. The CDR3 DNA is TGTGCCAGCAGCTACGGGCCTCCTATGAACACTGAAGCTTTCTTT. Drawing the rest from reference TRBV7-2 and TRBJ1-1, the complete variable domain is GAGVSQSPSNKVTEKGKDVELRCDPISGHTALYWYRQSLGQGLEFLIYFQGNSAPDKSGLPSDRFSAERTGGSVSTLTIQRTQQEDSAVYLCASSYGPPMNTEAFFGQGTRLTVV.

V gene TRBV9 combines with J gene TRBJ2-2; D might be TRBD2 (5 bases). The V gene's germline CDR1 is SGDLS and CDR2 YYNGEE. This CDR3 contains 15 residues. V was shortened by 0 bases and J by 7 bases, with 13 bases between the two germline ends. The CDR3 sequence is CASSVGGDFSGELFF. CDR3 DNA sequence: TGTGCCAGCAGCGTAGGGGGAGACTTCAGCGGGGAGCTGTTTTTT.

The J gene is TRBJ1-2, the V gene TRBV18; 9 bases agree with TRBD1. Germline V CDR1 and CDR2: KGHSH, LQKENI. CDR3 size: 16 residues. V lost 3 bases, J lost 8 bases, and 13 bases stayed unmatched. The CDR3 region has the DNA TGTGCCAGCTCACCTCTGCCGGGGACAGGGAAAGAGGGCTACACCTTC. Amino acids: CASSPLPGTGKEGYTF. Combining the CDR3 with reference TRBV18 and TRBJ1-2 gives the whole variable domain NAGVMQNPRHLVRRRGQEARLRCSPMKGHSHVYWYRQLPEEGLKFMVYLQKENIIDESGMPKERFSAEFPKEGPSILRIQQVVRGDSAAYFCASSPLPGTGKEGYTFGSGTRLTVV.

This chain's CDR3 is CASSQGRQEGEKLFF. The CDR3 nucleotides are TGTGCCAGCAGCCAAGGACGGCAAGAGGGTGAAAAACTGTTTTTT. V and J are TRBV4-2 and TRBJ1-4; D remains unclear. Germline V lookup: CDR1 LGHNA, CDR2 YNFKEQ. The V and J ends lost 1 base and 7 bases respectively, with 13 bases between them. The CDR3 spans 15 residues.

On this clone itself: Compared with germline, one end of the junction differs, possibly owing to a read error. The chain is built from TRBV7-7 and TRBJ2-3; either TRBD1 or TRBD2 may fit D (5 bases each). Germline V gene data show CDR1 as SSHAT and CDR2 as FNYEAQ (reference sequence). The CDR3 spans 13 residues. CDR3 in amino acids: CASSSGPHQSQYF. CDR3 DNA sequence: TGTGCTAGCAGCTCGGGGCCGCACCAGAGTCAGTATTTT.

The CDR3 bases are TGTGCCAGCAGCCGGGGCAACACTGAAGCTTTCTTT. It is translated as CASSRGNTEAFF. The chain is built from TRBV7-3 and TRBJ1-1, with D possibly matching TRBD1 (5 bases). This CDR3 is built from 12 residues. V lost 5 bases, J lost 2 bases, and 6 bases lay in between. Germline CDR1 and CDR2: SGHTA and FQGTGA.

The chain combines TRBV7-2 with TRBJ2-2; TRBD1 matches 10 bases. This CDR3 is 16 amino acids long. V lost 5 bases and J lost 4; bases outside the gene matches: 7. CDR1 and CDR2 from the germline V gene are SGHTA and FQGNSA. CDR3 sequence reads: CASSAPGQGSTGELFF. The CDR3, as DNA: TGTGCCAGCAGCGCGCCGGGACAGGGGTCCACCGGGGAGCTGTTTTTT. Full variable domain (outside the CDR3, taken from reference TRBV7-2 and TRBJ2-2): GAGVSQSPSNKVTEKGKDVELRCDPISGHTALYWYRQSLGQGLEFLIYFQGNSAPDKSGLPSDRFSAERTGGSVSTLTIQRTQQEDSAVYLCASSAPGQGSTGELFFGEGSRLTVL.